These 4 T cell receptor beta chains originate from one sample sequenced in a study of graft-versus-host responses after intestinal transplantation. Clones were read by immunoSEQ multiplex PCR, and TCRdb kept only the in-frame ones, dropping some. The data hold fewer than 150,000 clones, with more than 80% observed a single time. No antigen has been identified for these receptors. Sequencing was performed on unstimulated CD4+ T cells sorted from spleen or lymph node cells, taken before intestinal transplant. These TCRs come from a human donor who received an intestinal transplant.

The chain employs TRBV7-7 and TRBJ2-1, with 8 bases lining up with TRBD2. Germline V gives CDR1 SSHAT, CDR2 FNYEAQ (reference sequence). The V and J ends lost 1 base and 2 bases, in that order; junction bases with no gene match: 1. This CDR3 comprises 15 residues. The CDR3 here is CASSLEAGAYNEQFF. The CDR3 coding sequence is TGTGCCAGCAGCTTAGAAGCGGGGGCCTACAATGAGCAGTTCTTC.

V gene TRBV5-6 combines with J gene TRBJ2-5; TRBD1 aligns across 8 bases. V was pared by 0 bases and J by 5 bases, with 6 bases of the junction left unmatched. The CDR3 extends over 15 amino acids. Germline V gene lookup returns CDR1 SGHDT and CDR2 YYEEEE. The CDR3 region is CASSLAPGTGETQYF. CDR3 sequence (DNA): TGTGCCAGCAGCTTGGCTCCCGGGACAGGCGAGACCCAGTACTTC.

The chain recombines TRBV7-2 with TRBJ2-1; 9 bases match TRBD2. V dropped 5 bases and J dropped 0; count of bases not matched to a gene: 14. This CDR3 contains 19 residues. The germline V gene encodes CDR1 SGHTA and CDR2 FQGNSA. The chain's CDR3 is CASSRSGGFSSSSYNEQFF. The CDR3 region has the DNA TGTGCCAGCAGCCGTAGCGGGGGATTTTCTTCGAGCTCCTACAATGAGCAGTTCTTC.

This CDR3 is CASSLRDRGLLSTDTQYF. The CDR3 coding sequence is TGTGCCAGCAGCCTCCGGGACAGGGGGCTCCTTAGCACAGATACGCAGTATTTT. The chain combines TRBV11-3 with TRBJ2-3, with 12 bases identical to TRBD1. V lost 5 bases and J lost 0; bases outside the gene matches: 9. Germline lookup yields CDR1 SGHNT and CDR2 YENEEA. This CDR3 has 18 amino acids.